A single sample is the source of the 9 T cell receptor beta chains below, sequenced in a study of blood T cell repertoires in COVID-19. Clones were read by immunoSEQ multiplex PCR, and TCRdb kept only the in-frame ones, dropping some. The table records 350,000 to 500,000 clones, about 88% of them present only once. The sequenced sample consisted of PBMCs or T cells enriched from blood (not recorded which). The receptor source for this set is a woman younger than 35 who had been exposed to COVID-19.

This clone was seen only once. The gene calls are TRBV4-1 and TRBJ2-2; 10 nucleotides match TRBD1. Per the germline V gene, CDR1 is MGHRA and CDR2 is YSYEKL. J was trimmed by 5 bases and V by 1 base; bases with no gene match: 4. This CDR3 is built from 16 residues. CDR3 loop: CASSQGRDRGTGELFF. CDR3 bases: TGCGCCAGCAGCCAAGGGCGGGACAGGGGAACCGGGGAGCTGTTTTTT.

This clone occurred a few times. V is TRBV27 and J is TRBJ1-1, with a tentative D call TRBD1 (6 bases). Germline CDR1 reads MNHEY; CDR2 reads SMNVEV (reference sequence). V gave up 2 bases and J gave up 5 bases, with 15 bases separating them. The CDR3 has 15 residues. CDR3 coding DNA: TGTGCCAGCAGTTTAAATGTCTTGAGGGGGACTGAAGCTTTCTTT. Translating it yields CASSLNVLRGTEAFF.

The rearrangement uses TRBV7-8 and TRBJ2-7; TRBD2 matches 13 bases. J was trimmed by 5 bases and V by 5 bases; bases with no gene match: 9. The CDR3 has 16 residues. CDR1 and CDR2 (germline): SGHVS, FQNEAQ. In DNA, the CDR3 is TGTGCCAGCAGCGTGGAGGGACTAGCGGGATTCAACGAGCAGTACTTC. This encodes CASSVEGLAGFNEQYF.

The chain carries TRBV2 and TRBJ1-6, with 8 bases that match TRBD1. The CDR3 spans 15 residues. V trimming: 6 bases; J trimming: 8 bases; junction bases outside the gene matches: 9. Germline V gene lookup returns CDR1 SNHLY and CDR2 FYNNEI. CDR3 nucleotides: TGTGCCAGCAGCACAGGGGGATCGCTTTATTCACCCCTCCACTTT. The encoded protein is CASSTGGSLYSPLHF.

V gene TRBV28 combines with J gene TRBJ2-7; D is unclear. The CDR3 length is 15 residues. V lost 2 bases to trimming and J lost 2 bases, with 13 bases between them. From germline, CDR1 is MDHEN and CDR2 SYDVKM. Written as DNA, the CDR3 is TGTGCCAGCAGTTTACCAGGCACTCGAACCTACGAGCAGTACTTC. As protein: CASSLPGTRTYEQYF.

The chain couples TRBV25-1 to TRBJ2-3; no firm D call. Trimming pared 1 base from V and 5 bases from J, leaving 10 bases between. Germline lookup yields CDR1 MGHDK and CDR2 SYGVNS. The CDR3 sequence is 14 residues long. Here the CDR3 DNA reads TGTGCCAGCAGTGAATTTTCATCGGGAGATACGCAGTATTTT. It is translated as CASSEFSSGDTQYF.

CDR3 DNA sequence: TGTGCCAGCAGCTTAGTTTCCAGCGGACTTGATACGCAGTATTTT. Translation gives CASSLVSSGLDTQYF. The chain recombines TRBV13 with TRBJ2-3; D might be TRBD2 (5 bases). Germline V gene data show CDR1 as PRHDT and CDR2 as FYEKMQ (reference sequence). Trimming pared 1 base from V and 6 bases from J, leaving 14 bases between. The CDR3 has 15 residues.

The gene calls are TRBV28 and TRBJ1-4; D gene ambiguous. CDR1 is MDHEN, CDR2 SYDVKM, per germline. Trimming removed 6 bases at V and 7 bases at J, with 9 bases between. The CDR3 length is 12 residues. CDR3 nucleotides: TGTGCCAGCAGCGAACCAGGTGAAAAACTGTTTTTT. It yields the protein CASSEPGEKLFF.

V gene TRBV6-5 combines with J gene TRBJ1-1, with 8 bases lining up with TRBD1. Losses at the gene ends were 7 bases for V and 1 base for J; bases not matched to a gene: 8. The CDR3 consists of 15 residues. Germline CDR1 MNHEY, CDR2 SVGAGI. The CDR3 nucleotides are TGTGCCAGCATACCCCCAGGGACAGGGAACACTGAAGCTTTCTTT. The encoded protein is CASIPPGTGNTEAFF.